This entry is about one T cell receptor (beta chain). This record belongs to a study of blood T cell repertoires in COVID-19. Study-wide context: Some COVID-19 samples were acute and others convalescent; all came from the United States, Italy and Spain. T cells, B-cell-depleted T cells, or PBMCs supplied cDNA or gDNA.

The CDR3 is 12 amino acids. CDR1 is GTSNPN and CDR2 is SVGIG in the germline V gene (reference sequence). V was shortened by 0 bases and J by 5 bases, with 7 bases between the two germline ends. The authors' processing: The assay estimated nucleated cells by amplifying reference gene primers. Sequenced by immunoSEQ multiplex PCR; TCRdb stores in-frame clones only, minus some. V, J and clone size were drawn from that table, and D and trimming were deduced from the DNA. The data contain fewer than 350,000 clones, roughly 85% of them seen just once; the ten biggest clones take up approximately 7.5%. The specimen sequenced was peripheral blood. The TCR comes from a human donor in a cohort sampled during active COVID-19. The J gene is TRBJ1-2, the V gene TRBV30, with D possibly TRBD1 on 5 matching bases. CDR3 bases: TGTGCCTGGAGTGTCAGGGAATATGGCTACACCTTC. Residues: CAWSVREYGYTF.